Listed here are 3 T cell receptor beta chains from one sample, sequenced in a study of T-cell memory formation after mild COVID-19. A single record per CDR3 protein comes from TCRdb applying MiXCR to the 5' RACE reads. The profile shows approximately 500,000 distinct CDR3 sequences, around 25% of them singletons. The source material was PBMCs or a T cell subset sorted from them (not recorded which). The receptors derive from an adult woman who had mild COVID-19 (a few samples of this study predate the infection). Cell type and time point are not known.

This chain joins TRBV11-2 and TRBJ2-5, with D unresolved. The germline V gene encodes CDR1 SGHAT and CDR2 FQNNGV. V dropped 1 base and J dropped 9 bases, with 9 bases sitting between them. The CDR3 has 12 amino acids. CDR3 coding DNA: TGTGCCAGCAGCTTAGCTTCACATGCCCAGTACTTC. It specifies CASSLASHAQYF.

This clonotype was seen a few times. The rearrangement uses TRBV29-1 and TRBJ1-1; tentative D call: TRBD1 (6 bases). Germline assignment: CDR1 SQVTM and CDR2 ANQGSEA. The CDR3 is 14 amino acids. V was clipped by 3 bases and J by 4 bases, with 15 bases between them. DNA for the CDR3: TGCAGCGTTGAGTGGGGGGGGCGTGGCACTGAAGCTTTCTTT. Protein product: CSVEWGGRGTEAFF.

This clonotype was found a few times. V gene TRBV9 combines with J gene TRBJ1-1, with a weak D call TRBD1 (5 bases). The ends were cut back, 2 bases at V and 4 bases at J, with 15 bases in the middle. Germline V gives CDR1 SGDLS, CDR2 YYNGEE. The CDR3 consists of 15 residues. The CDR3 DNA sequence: TGTGCCAGCAGCGTGATTTCGGGCAGGGCCACTGAAGCTTTCTTT. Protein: CASSVISGRATEAFF. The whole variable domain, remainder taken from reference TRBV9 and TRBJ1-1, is DSGVTQTPKHLITATGQRVTLRCSPRSGDLSVYWYQQSLDQGLQFLIQYYNGEERAKGNILERFSAQQFPDLHSELNLSSLELGDSALYFCASSVISGRATEAFFGQGTRLTVV.